This entry features one TCR beta chain sequence. The data were taken from a study of shared clonotypes between healthy human individuals. This CDR3 contains 15 residues. In germline, CDR1 is MGHRA, CDR2 YSYEKL. Trimming took 0 bases from V and 0 from J, leaving 8 bases between them. Produced via immunoSEQ multiplex PCR; TCRdb's table is partial and in-frame only. Among more than 2,000,000 clones listed, about 92% were seen once. This sequence was found in a man between 18 and 29 years old in good health. What was sequenced was naive CD4+ T cells sorted from blood. Regarding subset: CD45RA+ positively selected. The rearrangement links TRBV4-1 to TRBJ2-5; D might be TRBD1 or TRBD2, each matching 5 bases. In DNA, the CDR3 is TGCGCCAGCAGCCAAGAAACGGGACACCAAGAGACCCAGTACTTC. Translation gives CASSQETGHQETQYF.